The rows below give T cell receptor beta chains drawn from one sample of a study of technical replicates of blood from a few donors. Sequencing was performed with immunoSEQ multiplex PCR; in TCRdb, only in-frame clones are kept and a portion is missing. The table lists tens of thousands of clones, over 85% of them singletons. The sequenced sample was T cells isolated from PBMCs. All receptors come from a human donor in good health. Each CDR3 is given with its conserved first and last residue. A D gene is named only where the DNA matches it firmly.

v_call,d_call,j_call,cdr3_nt,cdr3_aa
TRBV11-3,TRBD2,TRBJ2-3,TGTGCCAGCAGCTTAAAGACTAGCGGGACAGGCACAGATACGCAGTATTTT,CASSLKTSGTGTDTQYF
TRBV14,TRBD2,TRBJ2-1,TGTGCCAGCAGCCCCGAAGGACTAGCGGGGTTCTACAATGAGCAGTTCTTC,CASSPEGLAGFYNEQFF
TRBV5-1,-,TRBJ2-2,TGCGCCAGCAGCTTGGGAAGTGGCAGACTCAGTACGACCACCGGGGAGCTGTTTTTT,CASSLGSGRLSTTTGELFF
TRBV30,-,TRBJ2-1,TGTGCCTGGAGTGGAGCGGTGCCCAATGAGCAGTTCTTC,CAWSGAVPNEQFF
TRBV4-2,-,TRBJ2-3,TGTGCCAGCAGCCTTAACGTGGGCATGACAGCCGGAGATACGCAGTATTTT,CASSLNVGMTAGDTQYF
TRBV5-4,TRBD1,TRBJ1-2,TGTGCCAGCAGCTTCCGGGACAGGAACTATGGCTACACCTTC,CASSFRDRNYGYTF
TRBV5-6,-,TRBJ2-2,TGTGCCAGCAGCTTCTCGGGTTCCGTGAACACCGGGGAGCTGTTTTTT,CASSFSGSVNTGELFF
TRBV5-1,TRBD1,TRBJ1-1,TGCGCCAGCAGCCTCGGACAGGGCGGCCTGGGGACTGAAGCTTTCTTT,CASSLGQGGLGTEAFF
TRBV5-7,-,TRBJ2-1,TGTGCCAGCAGCTACGTTACAACCCAAGACAATGAGCAGTTCTTC,CASSYVTTQDNEQFF
TRBV19,TRBD1,TRBJ1-2,TGTGCCAGTAGTCCCGGGACAGGGGGGTTTAATGGCTACACCTTC,CASSPGTGGFNGYTF
TRBV7-8,TRBD2,TRBJ2-7,TGTGCCAGCAGCCGCGGGTGGGAGGGTACCTACGAGCAGTACTTC,CASSRGWEGTYEQYF
TRBV30,TRBD2,TRBJ2-7,TGTGCCTGGAGCCGTTTTGGGACTAGCGGGGGGAGCTACGAGCAGTACTTC,CAWSRFGTSGGSYEQYF
TRBV10-2,-,TRBJ2-1,TGCGCCAGCATGAACAGGGACCTTGGACCCGAGCAGTTCTTC,CASMNRDLGPEQFF
TRBV19,TRBD1,TRBJ2-7,TGTGCCAGTAGTATAGGAACCTCAGGGGGCGAGCAGTACTTC,CASSIGTSGGEQYF
TRBV7-9,-,TRBJ1-2,TGTGCCAGCAGCTTAGTAACAACTAACTATGGCTACACCTTC,CASSLVTTNYGYTF